Each of the 9 T cell receptor beta chains below was sequenced from the same sample in a study. One entry per CDR3 protein, called by TCRdb with MiXCR from the 5' RACE reads. Of approximately 40,000 distinct CDR3 sequences listed, approximately 20% are singletons. Input material: naive CD4+ T cells sorted from a lymph node. Documented subset: naive CD4+ T cells, CD4+CD45RA+CD25-. The source of these receptors is a female donor with breast cancer.

The chain uses TRBV5-1 and TRBJ1-2; 9 positions agree with TRBD1. CDR3 length equals 16 residues. J was trimmed by 2 bases and V by 0 bases; bases with no gene match: 5. Germline assignment: CDR1 SGHRS and CDR2 YFSETQ. The CDR3 DNA is TGCGCCAGCAGCTTGGGACTCGGGACAGGGAACTATGGCTACACCTTC. The encoded protein is CASSLGLGTGNYGYTF.

The sample holds many counts of this clonotype. The genes are TRBV5-1 and TRBJ1-5; D remains ambiguous. This CDR3 comprises 16 residues. The V gene lost 0 bases and the J gene lost 0 bases, with 10 bases spanning the gap. The germline V gene has CDR1 SGHRS and CDR2 YFSETQ. The CDR3 sequence is CASSLAYGDSNQPQHF. CDR3 DNA sequence: TGCGCCAGCAGCTTGGCCTACGGGGATAGCAATCAGCCCCAGCATTTT.

This clonotype was detected many times. The rearrangement joins TRBV5-1 to TRBJ2-3, with 9 bases fitting TRBD2. V was clipped by 0 bases and J by 9 bases; unmatched bases: 11. The germline V gene has CDR1 SGHRS and CDR2 YFSETQ. The CDR3 totals 16 residues. In nucleotides, the CDR3 is TGCGCCAGCAGCTTGGGACTAGCGGCCTCCCAGGGAACGCAGTATTTT. Amino acid sequence: CASSLGLAASQGTQYF.

This chain uses TRBV5-1 with TRBJ2-7; D is perhaps TRBD1 (6 bases). V dropped 2 bases and J dropped 5 bases, with 11 bases sitting between them. The V gene's germline CDR1 is SGHRS and CDR2 YFSETQ. The CDR3 has 13 residues. The CDR3 sequence is CASSLKGDNEQYF. Written as DNA, the CDR3 is TGCGCCAGCAGCTTAAAGGGGGACAACGAGCAGTACTTC.

A few counts support this clonotype. The rearrangement uses TRBV20-1 and TRBJ2-3; D not resolved. CDR1 and CDR2 (germline): DFQATT, SNEGSKA (reference sequence). Trimming left V 4 bases short and J 0 bases short, with 11 bases between. The CDR3 loop spans 14 amino acids. CDR3 in amino acids: CSAMVGPSTDTQYF. The CDR3, as DNA: TGCAGTGCTATGGTCGGACCTAGCACAGATACGCAGTATTTT.

CDR3 region: CASSLQFGTGLSGYTF. CDR3 DNA sequence: TGTGCCAGCAGTTTACAGTTCGGAACAGGGTTGTCGGGCTACACCTTC. The chain links TRBV28 to TRBJ1-2; maybe TRBD1 (6 bases). This CDR3 has 16 residues. Germline V gives CDR1 MDHEN, CDR2 SYDVKM. Trimming took 2 bases from V and 8 from J, leaving 21 bases between them.

V is TRBV28 and J is TRBJ1-1; D uncertain. Trimming pared 3 bases from V and 3 bases from J, leaving 8 bases between. Germline V lookup: CDR1 MDHEN, CDR2 SYDVKM. This CDR3 contains 13 residues. The CDR3 sequence: CASSFLWDTEAFF. CDR3 nucleotides: TGTGCCAGCAGTTTTTTATGGGACACTGAAGCTTTCTTT.

The chain combines TRBV20-1 with TRBJ2-1; TRBD2 agrees at 12 bases. Germline CDR1 DFQATT, CDR2 SNEGSKA (reference sequence). The V and J ends lost 6 bases and 11 bases, in that order; junction bases with no gene match: 8. The CDR3 is made up of 13 amino acids. The CDR3 loop is CSARTSGRPKQFF. In nucleotides, the CDR3 is TGCAGTGCCAGAACTAGCGGGAGGCCCAAGCAGTTCTTC.

Only a few counts were recorded for this clonotype. The CDR3 region has the DNA TGCGCCAGCAGCCAGGTCATTGGGACCGAACAGGGGGCCCAGCATTTT. Translation gives CASSQVIGTEQGAQHF. The genes are TRBV4-1 and TRBJ1-5; 8 positions agree with TRBD1. The CDR3 spans 16 residues. Germline assignment: CDR1 MGHRA and CDR2 YSYEKL. The V segment lost 3 bases and the J segment 11 bases; nucleotides outside the gene matches: 15.